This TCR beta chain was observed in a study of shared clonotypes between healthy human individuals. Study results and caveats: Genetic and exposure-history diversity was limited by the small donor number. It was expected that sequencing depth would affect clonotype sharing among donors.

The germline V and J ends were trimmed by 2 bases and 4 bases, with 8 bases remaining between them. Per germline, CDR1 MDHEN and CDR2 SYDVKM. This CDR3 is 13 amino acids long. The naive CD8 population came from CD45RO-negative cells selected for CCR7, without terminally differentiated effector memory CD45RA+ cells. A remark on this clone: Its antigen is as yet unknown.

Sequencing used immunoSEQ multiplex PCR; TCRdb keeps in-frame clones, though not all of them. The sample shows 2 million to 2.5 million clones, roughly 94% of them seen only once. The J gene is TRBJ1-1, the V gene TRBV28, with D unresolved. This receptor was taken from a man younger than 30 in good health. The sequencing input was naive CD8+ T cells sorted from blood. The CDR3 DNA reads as TGTGCCAGCAGTTTAACTTGGGGCACTGAAGCTTTCTTT. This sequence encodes CASSLTWGTEAFF.